The rows below give T cell receptor beta chains drawn from one sample of a study of CD4+ T cells in melanoma. Sequenced by immunoSEQ multiplex PCR; TCRdb stores in-frame clones only, minus some. The sample records about 50,000 clones, approximately 92% being singletons. Sequenced: peripheral blood. Receptors were obtained from a human donor with melanoma. CDR3s include the opening cysteine and the closing phenylalanine or tryptophan.

>TRBJ2-1|TRBV6-5
CASGSQGGEQFF
>TRBJ2-7|TRBV9
CASSVAGGDYEQYF
>TRBJ2-2|TRBV27
CASSSLAGRTGELFF
>TRBJ2-7|TRBV9
CASNVGTGSKSDEQYF
>TRBJ2-1|TRBV9
CASSGRGGGEQFF
>NA|TRBV6-1
CASSRQGFTYEQYF
>TRBJ1-4|TRBV2
CASSDAGTPNEKLFF
>TRBJ2-4|TRBV7-9
CASSRTLTGELAKNIQYF
>TRBJ1-3|TRBV4-1
CASSQTEGANGNTIYF
>TRBJ2-3|TRBV7-3
CASSSSGGAADTQYF
>TRBJ2-7|TRBV27
CASSSTGDFKGIYEQYF
>TRBJ2-3|TRBV5-4
CASSSPGADTQYF
>TRBJ2-3|TRBV6-6
CASLAADTQCF
>TRBJ2-4|TRBV5-1
CASSLGIAKNIQYF
>TRBJ1-6|TRBV19
CASSITGTEPGPLHF
>TRBJ2-2|TRBV29-1
CGVGVGTVDTGELFF
>TRBJ1-1|TRBV7-3
CASSLNGALDTEAFF
>TRBJ1-2|TRBV2
CASSERVGRGYTF
>TRBJ2-2|TRBV6-1
CASSEPGANTGELFF
>TRBJ2-7|TRBV6-6
CASSLGQGSGEQYF
>TRBJ2-3|TRBV7-9
CASSGEDTQYF
>TRBJ2-4|TRBV10-3
CAISESGFNQYF